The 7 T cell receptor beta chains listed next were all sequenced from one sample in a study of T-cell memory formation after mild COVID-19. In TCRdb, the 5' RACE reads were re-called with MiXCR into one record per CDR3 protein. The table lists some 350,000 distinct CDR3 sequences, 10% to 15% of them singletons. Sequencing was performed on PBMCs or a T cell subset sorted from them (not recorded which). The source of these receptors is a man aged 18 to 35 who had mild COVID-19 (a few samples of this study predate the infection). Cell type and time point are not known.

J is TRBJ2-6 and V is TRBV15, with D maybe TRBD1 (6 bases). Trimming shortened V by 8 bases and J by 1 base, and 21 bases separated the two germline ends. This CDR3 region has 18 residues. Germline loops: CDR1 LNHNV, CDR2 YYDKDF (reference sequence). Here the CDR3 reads CATAPSQGIASGANVLTF. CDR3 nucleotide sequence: TGTGCCACCGCCCCAAGCCAGGGGATTGCTTCTGGGGCCAACGTCCTGACTTTC.

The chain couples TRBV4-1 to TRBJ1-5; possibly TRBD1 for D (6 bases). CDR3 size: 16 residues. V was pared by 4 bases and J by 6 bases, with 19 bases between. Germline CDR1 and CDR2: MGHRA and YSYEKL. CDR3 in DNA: TGCGCCAGCAGCCCCGCGACGGGGGCTTGGGGTCAGCCCCAGCATTTT. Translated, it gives CASSPATGAWGQPQHF.

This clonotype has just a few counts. CDR3 in DNA: TGTGCCAGCAGTTACTCGGGGACAGGGGGAAAACTGTTTTTT. It yields the protein CASSYSGTGGKLFF. The chain joins TRBV6-6 to TRBJ1-4; 11 bases agree with TRBD1. Trimming took 0 bases from V and 10 from J; bases not matched to a gene: 1. Germline V gives CDR1 MNHNY, CDR2 SVGAGI (reference sequence). The CDR3 loop spans 14 amino acids.

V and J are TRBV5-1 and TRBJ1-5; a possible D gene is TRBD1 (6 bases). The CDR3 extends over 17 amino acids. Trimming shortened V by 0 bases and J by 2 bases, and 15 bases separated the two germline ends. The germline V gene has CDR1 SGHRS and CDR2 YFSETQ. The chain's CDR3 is CASSLAPMGAGNQPQHF. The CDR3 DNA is TGCGCCAGCAGCTTGGCCCCTATGGGGGCGGGCAATCAGCCCCAGCATTTT.

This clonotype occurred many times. CDR3 sequence: CASKLSINNEQFF. CDR3 nucleotides: TGCGCCAGCAAGCTGTCAATAAACAATGAGCAGTTCTTC. V gene TRBV5-1 combines with J gene TRBJ2-1; D is undetermined. V was pared by 6 bases and J by 5 bases, with 12 bases between. The germline CDR1 and CDR2 sequences are SGHRS and YFSETQ. This CDR3 comprises 13 residues.

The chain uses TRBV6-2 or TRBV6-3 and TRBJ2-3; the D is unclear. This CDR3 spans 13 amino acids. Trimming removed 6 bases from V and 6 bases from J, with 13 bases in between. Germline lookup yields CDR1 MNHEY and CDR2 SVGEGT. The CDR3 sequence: CASSLALLDTQYF. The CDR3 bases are TGTGCCAGCAGCCTCGCCTTACTTGATACGCAGTATTTT.

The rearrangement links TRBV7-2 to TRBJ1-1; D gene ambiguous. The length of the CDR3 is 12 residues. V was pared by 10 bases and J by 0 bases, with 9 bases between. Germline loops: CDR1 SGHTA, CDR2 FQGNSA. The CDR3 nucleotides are TGTGCCACAGCGCGAGTGAACACTGAAGCTTTCTTT. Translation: CATARVNTEAFF.